This passage covers 3 T cell receptor beta chains from one sample sequenced in a study of a mutant IDH1 vaccine in newly diagnosed glioma. Time point: week 11, during vaccination. Vaccination used 300 ug of mutant IDH1 20-mer peptide per dose, with topical imiquimod. These receptors have no known antigen. The table came from immunoSEQ multiplex PCR; TCRdb's copy has only in-frame clones and leaves some out. The data contain 30,000 to 45,000 clones, 80% of them seen just once; the ten biggest clones take up approximately 15%. Here the sequenced sample was peripheral blood mononuclear cells (PBMCs), taken from a glioma patient whose treatment included an IDH1 peptide vaccine. These receptors were collected from a woman under 40 with glioma. Some clones in this sample may be carry-over from other donors' samples.

For the CDR3, the DNA is TGCGCCAGCAGCTACTATGAACAGGGGGCCACTGAAGCTTTCTTT. Amino acid sequence: CASSYYEQGATEAFF. The genes are TRBV4-1 and TRBJ1-1, with TRBD1 matching over 9 bases. The CDR3 has 15 residues. V lost 5 bases and J lost 4; bases outside the gene matches: 8. Germline values: CDR1 MGHRA, CDR2 YSYEKL.

Only a few counts were recorded for this clone. This chain links TRBV10-2 with TRBJ1-5; D remains unclear. CDR1 WSHSY and CDR2 SAAADI come from the germline V gene. V was trimmed by 0 bases and J by 6 bases, leaving 6 bases between them. This CDR3 contains 13 residues. In nucleotides, the CDR3 is TGCGCCAGCAGTGAGTCCCTTGTTCAGCCCCAGCATTTT. Translating it yields CASSESLVQPQHF.

The chain carries TRBV7-8 and TRBJ2-1; the D gene is possibly TRBD2 (6 bases). CDR3 length equals 16 residues. The V gene lost 1 base and the J gene lost 4 bases, with 14 bases spanning the gap. Germline values: CDR1 SGHVS, CDR2 FQNEAQ. For the CDR3, the DNA is TGTGCCAGCAGCTTAGAGCTAGCGACGGGTTACAATGAGCAGTTCTTC. It translates to CASSLELATGYNEQFF.